This is a list of T cell receptor beta chains from one sample in a study of blood T cell repertoires in COVID-19. Clones were sequenced by immunoSEQ multiplex PCR, and TCRdb holds only the in-frame ones, with some missing. The table lists around 77,000 clones, 75% to 90% of them singletons. The sequenced sample consisted of peripheral blood. These receptors all stem from a man older than 75 with acute or convalescent COVID-19. The CDR3 runs from the conserved cysteine through the conserved F or W. D genes are given only for firm matches. The size entry is marked missing in some rows and otherwise reads once, few, many or a size class.

abundance	v_gene	d_gene	j_gene	CDR3aa	CDR3nt
NA	TRBV5-8	NA	TRBJ1-3	CASSLVTVRGNTIYF	TGTGCCAGCAGCTTGGTGACAGTCCGGGGAAACACCATATATTTT
NA	TRBV28	NA	TRBJ1-2	CASSLSGLDYGYTF	TGTGCCAGCAGTTTATCAGGCCTCGACTATGGCTACACCTTC
NA	TRBV5-1	TRBD1	TRBJ1-5	CASSQGVDGQPQHF	TGCGCCAGCAGCCAGGGGGTCGACGGTCAGCCCCAGCATTTT
NA	TRBV7-9	TRBD1	TRBJ1-2	CASSVSGTGRNYGYTF	TGTGCCAGCAGCGTCTCCGGGACAGGGAGGAACTATGGCTACACCTTC
NA	TRBV5-1	NA	TRBJ2-1	CASSQTSSYNEQFF	TGCGCCAGCAGTCAGACTAGCTCCTACAATGAGCAGTTCTTC
NA	TRBV21-1	NA	TRBJ2-7	CASSRAYRRDRRSYEQYF	TGTGCCAGCAGCAGAGCCTATCGCCGGGACAGGCGCTCCTACGAGCAGTACTTC
NA	TRBV5-1	TRBD1	TRBJ2-2	CASSRGQGNTGELFF	TGCGCCAGCAGCCGGGGACAGGGTAACACCGGGGAGCTGTTTTTT
once	TRBV4-3	NA	TRBJ1-1	CASSFSGTLNTEAFF	TGCGCCAGCAGCTTCTCCGGGACACTGAACACTGAAGCTTTCTTT
NA	TRBV28	TRBD1	TRBJ1-5	CASSSGGTRSNQPQHF	TGTGCCAGCAGTTCAGGGGGGACACGTAGCAATCAGCCCCAGCATTTT
NA	TRBV3-1/TRBV3-2	NA	TRBJ2-7	CASSQYRDEQYF	TGTGCCAGCAGCCAATACAGGGACGAGCAGTACTTC
once	TRBV27	NA	TRBJ2-3	CASSPLRGTDTQYF	TGTGCCAGCAGTCCCCTCCGGGGCACAGATACGCAGTATTTT
NA	TRBV18	TRBD1	TRBJ1-4	CASSPNTGAANEKLFF	TGTGCCAGCTCACCCAATACAGGGGCCGCTAATGAAAAACTGTTTTTT
NA	TRBV6-5	TRBD1	TRBJ2-7	CASSYAGDRGYEQYF	TGTGCCAGCAGTTACGCAGGGGACAGAGGCTACGAGCAGTACTTC
NA	TRBV18	NA	TRBJ1-1	CASSPLAVHNTEAFF	TGTGCCAGCTCACCACTGGCAGTTCATAACACTGAAGCTTTCTTT
NA	TRBV7-3	TRBD1	TRBJ2-1	CASSSQTGYSGEQFF	TGTGCCAGCAGCTCCCAGACAGGGTACTCCGGTGAGCAGTTCTTC
NA	TRBV7-9	NA	TRBJ1-6	CASSPGLGNSPLHF	TGTGCCAGCAGCCCGGGGTTAGGGAATTCACCCCTCCACTTT
NA	TRBV29-1	NA	TRBJ1-2	CSVEGASYTF	TGCAGCGTTGAAGGCGCCAGCTACACCTTC
NA	TRBV9	TRBD2	TRBJ2-7	CASSVTGLVGSLYEQYF	TGTGCCAGCAGCGTAACGGGACTAGTGGGATCGCTCTACGAGCAGTACTTC
NA	TRBV6-2/TRBV6-3	NA	TRBJ2-7	CASSYREPLLYEQYF	TGTGCCAGCAGTTATCGGGAGCCTCTTTTATACGAGCAGTACTTC
few	TRBV5-1	NA	TRBJ1-5	CARTFGQGNQPQHF	TGCGCCAGGACATTTGGGCAGGGCAATCAGCCCCAGCATTTT
NA	TRBV29-1	NA	TRBJ2-2	CSGTQGYTGELFF	TGCAGCGGAACCCAGGGTTACACCGGGGAGCTGTTTTTT
NA	TRBV30	TRBD2	TRBJ2-3	CAWSVFGRGGIDTQYF	TGTGCCTGGAGTGTATTTGGGCGGGGGGGCATAGATACGCAGTATTTT
NA	TRBV19	TRBD1	TRBJ1-4	CASSMGTGDEKLFF	TGTGCCAGTAGTATGGGGACAGGGGATGAAAAACTGTTTTTT
NA	TRBV29-1	NA	TRBJ2-3	CSPRGGDTDTQYF	TGCAGCCCCCGTGGAGGGGACACAGATACGCAGTATTTT
NA	TRBV4-3	NA	TRBJ2-4	CASSQGTDLQYF	TGCGCCAGCAGCCAAGGGACAGACTTACAGTACTTC
NA	TRBV7-2	TRBD2	TRBJ2-3	CASSPQTSGGTDTQYF	TGTGCCAGCAGCCCTCAGACTAGCGGGGGGACAGATACGCAGTATTTT
NA	TRBV19	NA	TRBJ2-7	CASSIVRGGVSYEQYF	TGTGCCAGTAGTATAGTCAGGGGAGGGGTGTCCTACGAGCAGTACTTC
NA	TRBV7-8	NA	TRBJ1-3	CASSPLRAPSGNTIYF	TGTGCCAGCAGCCCCCTCAGGGCCCCCTCTGGAAACACCATATATTTT
NA	TRBV4-1	TRBD2	TRBJ2-1	CASSFSGTEQFF	TGCGCCAGCAGTTTTAGCGGGACTGAGCAGTTCTTC
NA	TRBV29-1	TRBD1	TRBJ1-1	CSVGDRGGTEAFF	TGCAGCGTGGGGGACAGGGGTGGAACTGAAGCTTTCTTT
once	TRBV7-3	NA	TRBJ2-2	CASSPSGSGLNTGELFF	TGTGCCAGCAGCCCCAGCGGGTCCGGGCTAAACACCGGGGAGCTGTTTTTT
NA	TRBV4-2	TRBD1	TRBJ1-2	CASSQAGQGAGGYTF	TGTGCCAGCAGCCAAGCCGGACAGGGGGCGGGTGGCTACACCTTC
NA	TRBV10-3	TRBD2	TRBJ2-1	CAIMTAGGPTEQFF	TGTGCCATCATGACGGCGGGGGGGCCGACTGAGCAGTTCTTC
NA	TRBV10-2	NA	TRBJ1-5	CASSPGINQPQHF	TGCGCCAGCAGCCCGGGGATAAATCAGCCCCAGCATTTT
NA	TRBV6-2/TRBV6-3	NA	TRBJ2-7	CASSYDPASQQYF	TGTGCCAGCAGTTATGATCCCGCGTCCCAGCAGTACTTC
NA	TRBV7-8	TRBD1	TRBJ1-5	CASSLGQGEAQHF	TGTGCCAGCAGCTTGGGACAGGGCGAGGCCCAGCATTTT
NA	TRBV6-2/TRBV6-3	TRBD2	TRBJ2-3	CASSYGTSGGTDTQYF	TGTGCCAGCAGTTACGGGACTAGCGGGGGTACAGATACGCAGTATTTT
NA	TRBV28	NA	TRBJ2-5	CASKASLETQYF	TGTGCCAGCAAAGCTAGCTTGGAGACCCAGTACTTC
NA	TRBV24-1	NA	TRBJ2-3	CATGERGRRTQYF	TGTGCCACCGGGGAGCGAGGAAGGCGTACGCAGTATTTT
NA	TRBV7-6	NA	TRBJ1-4	CASSLLEPRAGEKLFF	TGTGCCAGCAGCTTGTTAGAGCCGAGGGCGGGAGAAAAACTGTTTTTT
NA	TRBV5-6	NA	TRBJ2-7	CASNRGGSGYRYEQYF	TGTGCCAGCAACCGAGGAGGGTCGGGGTACCGGTACGAGCAGTACTTC
NA	TRBV25-1	TRBD1	TRBJ1-2	CASSEMGYRGNYGYTF	TGTGCCAGCAGTGAGATGGGCTACAGGGGGAACTATGGCTACACCTTC
NA	TRBV5-4	TRBD1	TRBJ2-7	CASSLAGGTGAYEQYF	TGTGCCAGCAGCTTGGCCGGGGGGACAGGGGCCTACGAGCAGTACTTC
NA	TRBV5-6	NA	TRBJ1-3	CASSFRRTSSGNTIYF	TGTGCCAGCAGCTTTAGACGAACTAGCTCTGGAAACACCATATATTTT
NA	TRBV19	NA	TRBJ2-5	CASSSQGDWETQYF	TGTGCCAGTAGCTCGCAGGGGGACTGGGAGACCCAGTACTTC
NA	TRBV5-4	NA	TRBJ2-2	CASSTPAAGELFF	TGTGCCAGCAGCACCCCCGCGGCCGGGGAGCTGTTTTTT
NA	TRBV5-4	TRBD1	TRBJ2-1	CASSPEAQGANEQFF	TGTGCCAGCAGCCCTGAGGCACAGGGGGCAAATGAGCAGTTCTTC
NA	TRBV1	NA	TRBJ2-6	CTSRPGSLCTSRANVLTF	TGCACCAGCAGACCGGGGAGTTTGTGCACAAGCCGGGCCAACGTCCTGACTTTC
NA	TRBV9	NA	TRBJ2-2	CASSGVGGGTNTGELFF	TGTGCCAGCAGCGGAGTGGGCGGGGGCACGAACACCGGGGAGCTGTTTTTT
NA	TRBV19	NA	TRBJ1-4	CASHKAGGNEKLFF	TGTGCCAGTCATAAGGCGGGGGGCAATGAAAAACTGTTTTTT
NA	TRBV7-2	TRBD1	TRBJ1-1	CASSPTGGGTEAFF	TGTGCCAGCAGTCCGACAGGGGGCGGCACTGAAGCTTTCTTT
NA	TRBV28	NA	TRBJ2-5	CASSTPRARSETQYF	TGTGCCAGCAGTACCCCCCGAGCGCGGTCCGAGACCCAGTACTTC
once	TRBV6-6	NA	TRBJ2-3	CASSYSIRRGTDTQYF	TGTGCCAGCAGTTACTCGATTCGGAGGGGCACAGATACGCAGTATTTT
NA	TRBV5-1	TRBD2	TRBJ2-3	CASSPDVAGGTDTQYF	TGCGCCAGCAGCCCGGACGTAGCGGGAGGTACAGATACGCAGTATTTT
NA	TRBV5-4	TRBD1	TRBJ1-1	CASSLGAGGGRTEAFF	TGTGCCAGCAGCTTGGGGGCAGGGGGCGGGAGAACTGAAGCTTTCTTT